A single sample is the source of the 4 T cell receptor beta chains below, sequenced in a study of CD8 T cells in Susac syndrome. Reverse transcription of roughly 0.5 to 1 ug RNA was carried out with random hexamers. TCRdb re-called the immunoSEQ multiplex PCR reads through MiXCR, storing one row per CDR3 protein. This sample carries 170,000 or so distinct CDR3 sequences, roughly 92% of them seen once, and the ten largest clones take 0.12%. Material for sequencing was CD4+ T cells from PBMCs. These receptor sequences come from a human donor with Susac syndrome.

The CDR3 nucleotides read TGTGCCAGCAGCTTAGGAACGGGATATAGTTTGAACACTGAAGCTTTCTTT. Its translation: CASSLGTGYSLNTEAFF. The chain employs TRBV5-6 and TRBJ1-1; D not resolved. The CDR3 consists of 17 residues. Deletions cut 2 bases from V and 0 bases from J, with 17 bases between. In germline, CDR1 is SGHDT, CDR2 YYEEEE. The variable domain in full, completed from reference TRBV5-6 and TRBJ1-1, reads DAGVTQSPTHLIKTRGQQVTLRCSPKSGHDTVSWYQQALGQGPQFIFQYYEEEERQRGNFPDRFSGHQFPNYSSELNVNALLLGDSALYLCASSLGTGYSLNTEAFFGQGTRLTVV.

The V and J genes are TRBV19 and TRBJ1-1; D gene ambiguous. With 1 base removed from V and 3 bases from J, the gap between germline ends came to 12 bases. The CDR3 is 15 residues long. In germline, CDR1 is LNHDA, CDR2 SQIVND (reference sequence). CDR3 nucleotides: TGTGCCAGTAGTATAGCAGGACCCTCGGACACTGAAGCTTTCTTT. This encodes CASSIAGPSDTEAFF.

The chain recombines TRBV29-1 with TRBJ2-3; 7 bases line up with TRBD1. The CDR3 is made up of 15 amino acids. Per germline, CDR1 SQVTM and CDR2 ANQGSEA. J was trimmed by 2 bases and V by 5 bases; bases with no gene match: 10. The DNA of the CDR3 is TGCAGCGTTCAGCTACAGGGGACATACACAGATACGCAGTATTTT. Its protein product is CSVQLQGTYTDTQYF.

The rearrangement joins TRBV9 to TRBJ1-1; tentatively, D is TRBD1 (5 bases). Trimming left V 3 bases short and J 1 base short, with 13 bases between. Looked up from germline, CDR1 is SGDLS and CDR2 is YYNGEE. CDR3 length equals 15 residues. CDR3 protein: CASSASGRPNTEAFF. The CDR3 DNA is TGTGCCAGCAGCGCCTCGGGACGGCCGAACACTGAAGCTTTCTTT.